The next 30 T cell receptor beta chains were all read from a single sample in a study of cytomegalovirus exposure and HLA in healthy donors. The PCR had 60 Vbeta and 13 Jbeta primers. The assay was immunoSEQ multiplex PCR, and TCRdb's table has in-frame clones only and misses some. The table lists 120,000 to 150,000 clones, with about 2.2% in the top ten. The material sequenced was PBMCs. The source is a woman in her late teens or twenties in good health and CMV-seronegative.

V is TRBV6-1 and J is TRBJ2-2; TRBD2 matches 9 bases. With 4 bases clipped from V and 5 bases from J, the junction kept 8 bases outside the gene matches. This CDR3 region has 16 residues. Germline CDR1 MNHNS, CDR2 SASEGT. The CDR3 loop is CASSVSLAGQTGELFF. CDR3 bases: TGTGCCAGCAGTGTCTCCCTAGCGGGACAGACCGGGGAGCTGTTTTTT.

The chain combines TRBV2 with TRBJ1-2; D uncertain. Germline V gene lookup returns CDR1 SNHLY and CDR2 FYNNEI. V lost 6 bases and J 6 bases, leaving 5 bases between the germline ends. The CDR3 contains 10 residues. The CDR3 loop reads CASRRDGYTF. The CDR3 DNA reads TGTGCCAGCAGGCGGGATGGCTACACCTTC.

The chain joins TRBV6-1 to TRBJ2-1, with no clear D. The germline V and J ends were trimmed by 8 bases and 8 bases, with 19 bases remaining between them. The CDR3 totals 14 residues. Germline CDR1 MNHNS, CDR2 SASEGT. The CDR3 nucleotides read TGTGCCAGCGTACTCGTGTTAACCGTCGATGAGCAGTTCTTC. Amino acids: CASVLVLTVDEQFF.

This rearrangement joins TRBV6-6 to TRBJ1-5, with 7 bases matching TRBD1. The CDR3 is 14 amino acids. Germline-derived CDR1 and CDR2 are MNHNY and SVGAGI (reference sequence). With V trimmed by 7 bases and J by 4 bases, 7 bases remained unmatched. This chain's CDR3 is CASTHRQGNQPQHF. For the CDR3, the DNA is TGTGCCAGCACACATCGACAGGGTAATCAGCCCCAGCATTTT.

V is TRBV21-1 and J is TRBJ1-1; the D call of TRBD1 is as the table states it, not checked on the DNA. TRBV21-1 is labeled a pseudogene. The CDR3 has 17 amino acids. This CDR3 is CASSPLWPGQLNTEAFF. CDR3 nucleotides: TGTGCCAGCAGCCCCTTATGGCCGGGACAGTTAAACACTGAAGCTTTCTTT.

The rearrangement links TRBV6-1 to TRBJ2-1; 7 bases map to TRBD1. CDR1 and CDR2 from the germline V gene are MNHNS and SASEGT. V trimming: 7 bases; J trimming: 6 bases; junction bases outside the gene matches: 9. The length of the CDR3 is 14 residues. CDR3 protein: CASTRDREVNEQFF. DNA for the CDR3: TGTGCCAGCACCCGTGACAGGGAAGTCAATGAGCAGTTCTTC.

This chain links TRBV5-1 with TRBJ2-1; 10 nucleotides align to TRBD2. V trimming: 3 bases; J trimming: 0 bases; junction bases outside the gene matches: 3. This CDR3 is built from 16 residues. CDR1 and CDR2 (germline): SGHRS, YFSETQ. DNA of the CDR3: TGCGCCAGCAGCTCACTAGCGGGAAGCTCCTACAATGAGCAGTTCTTC. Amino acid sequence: CASSSLAGSSYNEQFF.

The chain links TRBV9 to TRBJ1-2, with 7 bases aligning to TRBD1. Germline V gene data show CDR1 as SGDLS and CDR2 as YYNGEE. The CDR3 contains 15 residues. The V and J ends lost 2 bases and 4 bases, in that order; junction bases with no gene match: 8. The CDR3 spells CASSVTDRAGYGYTF. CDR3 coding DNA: TGTGCCAGCAGCGTTACAGACAGGGCAGGCTATGGCTACACCTTC.

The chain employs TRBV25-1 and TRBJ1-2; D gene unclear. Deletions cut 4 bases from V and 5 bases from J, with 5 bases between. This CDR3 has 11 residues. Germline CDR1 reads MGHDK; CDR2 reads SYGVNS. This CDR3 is CASSVGYGYTF. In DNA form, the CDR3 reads TGTGCCAGCAGTGTCGGTTATGGCTACACCTTC.

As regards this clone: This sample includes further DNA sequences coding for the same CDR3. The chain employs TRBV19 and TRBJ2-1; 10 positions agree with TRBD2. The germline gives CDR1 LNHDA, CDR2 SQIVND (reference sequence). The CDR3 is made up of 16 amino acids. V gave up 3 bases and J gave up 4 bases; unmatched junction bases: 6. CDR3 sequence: CASSIWTSGKYNEQFF. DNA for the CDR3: TGTGCCAGTAGTATTTGGACTAGCGGAAAATACAATGAGCAGTTCTTC.

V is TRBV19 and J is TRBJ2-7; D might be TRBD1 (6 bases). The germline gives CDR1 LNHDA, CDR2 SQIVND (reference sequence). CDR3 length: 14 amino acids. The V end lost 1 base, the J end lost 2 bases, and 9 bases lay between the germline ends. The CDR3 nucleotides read TGTGCCAGTAGTATAGCAGGGGAGACCTACGAGCAGTACTTC. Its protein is CASSIAGETYEQYF.

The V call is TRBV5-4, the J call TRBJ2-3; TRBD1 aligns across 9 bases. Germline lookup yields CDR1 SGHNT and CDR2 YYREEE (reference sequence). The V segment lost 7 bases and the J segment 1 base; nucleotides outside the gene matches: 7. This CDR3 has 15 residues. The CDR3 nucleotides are TGTGCCAGCGGGATACAGGGGGCTCGCACAGATACGCAGTATTTT. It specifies CASGIQGARTDTQYF.

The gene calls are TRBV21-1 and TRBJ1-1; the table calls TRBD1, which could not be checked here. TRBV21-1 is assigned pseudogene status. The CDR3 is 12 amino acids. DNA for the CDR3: TGTGCCAGGCTAACAGGGGGCACTGAAGCTTTCTTT. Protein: CARLTGGTEAFF.

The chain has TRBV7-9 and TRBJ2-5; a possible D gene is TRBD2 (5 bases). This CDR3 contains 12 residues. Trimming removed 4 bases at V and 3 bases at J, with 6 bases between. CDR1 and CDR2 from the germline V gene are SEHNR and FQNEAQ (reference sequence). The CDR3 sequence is CASSSGKETQYF. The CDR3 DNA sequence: TGTGCCAGCAGCTCGGGGAAAGAGACCCAGTACTTC.

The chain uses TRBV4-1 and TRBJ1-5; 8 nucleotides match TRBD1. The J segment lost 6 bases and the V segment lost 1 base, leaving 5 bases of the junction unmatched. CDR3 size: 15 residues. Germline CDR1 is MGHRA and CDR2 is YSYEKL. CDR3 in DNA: TGCGCCAGCAGCCAAGTTAGCACAGGGGGTCAGCCCCAGCATTTT. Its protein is CASSQVSTGGQPQHF.

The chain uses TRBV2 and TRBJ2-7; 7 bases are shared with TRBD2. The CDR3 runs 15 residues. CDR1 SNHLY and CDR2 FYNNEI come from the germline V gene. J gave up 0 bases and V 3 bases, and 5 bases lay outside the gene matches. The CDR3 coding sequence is TGTGCCAGCAGTGATCCCAGCGGGGCCTCCTACGAGCAGTACTTC. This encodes CASSDPSGASYEQYF.

The chain's CDR3 is CASSLPEGLGNEQYF. The CDR3 DNA reads TGCGCCAGCAGCTTGCCGGAGGGCCTAGGGAACGAGCAGTACTTC. V gene TRBV10-2 combines with J gene TRBJ2-7, with a tentative D call TRBD2 (6 bases). The V gene lost 6 bases and the J gene lost 5 bases, with 20 bases spanning the gap. In germline, CDR1 is WSHSY, CDR2 SAAADI. The CDR3 length is 15 residues.

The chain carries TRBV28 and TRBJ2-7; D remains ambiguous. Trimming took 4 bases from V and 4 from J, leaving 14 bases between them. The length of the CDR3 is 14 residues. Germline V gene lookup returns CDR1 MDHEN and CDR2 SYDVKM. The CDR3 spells CASSSNGGEYEQYV. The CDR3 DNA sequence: TGTGCCAGCAGTTCGAATGGCGGAGAGTACGAGCAGTACGTC.

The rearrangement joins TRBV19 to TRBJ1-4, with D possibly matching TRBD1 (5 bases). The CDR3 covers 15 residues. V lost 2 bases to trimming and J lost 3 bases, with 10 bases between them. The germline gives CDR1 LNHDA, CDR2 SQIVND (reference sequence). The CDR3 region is CASSIHTGPNEKLFF. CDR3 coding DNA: TGTGCCAGTAGTATACACACAGGTCCTAATGAAAAACTGTTTTTT.

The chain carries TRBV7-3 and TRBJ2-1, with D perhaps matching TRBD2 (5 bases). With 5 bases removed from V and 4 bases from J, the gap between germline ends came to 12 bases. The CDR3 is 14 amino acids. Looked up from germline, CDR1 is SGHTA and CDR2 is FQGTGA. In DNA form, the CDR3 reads TGTGCCAGCAGCCCCGACGGGGTTTACAATGAGCAGTTCTTC. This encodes CASSPDGVYNEQFF.

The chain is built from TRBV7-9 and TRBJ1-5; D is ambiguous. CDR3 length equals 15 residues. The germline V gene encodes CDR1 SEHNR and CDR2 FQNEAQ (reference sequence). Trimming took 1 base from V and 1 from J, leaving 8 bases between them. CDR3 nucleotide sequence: TGTGCCAGCAGCTTAGACGGAGTGAGCAATCAGCCCCAGCATTTT. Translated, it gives CASSLDGVSNQPQHF.

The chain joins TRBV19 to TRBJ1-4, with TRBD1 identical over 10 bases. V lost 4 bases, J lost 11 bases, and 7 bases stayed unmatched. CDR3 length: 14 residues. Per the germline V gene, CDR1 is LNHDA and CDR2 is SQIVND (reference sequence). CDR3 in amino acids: CASSRDRGRGKLFF. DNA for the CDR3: TGTGCCAGTAGTAGAGACAGGGGGCGTGGGAAACTGTTTTTT.

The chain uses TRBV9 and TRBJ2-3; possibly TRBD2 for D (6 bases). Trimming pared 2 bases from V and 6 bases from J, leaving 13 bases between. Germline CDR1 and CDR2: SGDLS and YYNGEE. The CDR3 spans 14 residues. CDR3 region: CASSVNSGGDTQYF. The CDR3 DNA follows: TGTGCCAGCAGCGTCAACAGTGGGGGGGATACGCAGTATTTT.

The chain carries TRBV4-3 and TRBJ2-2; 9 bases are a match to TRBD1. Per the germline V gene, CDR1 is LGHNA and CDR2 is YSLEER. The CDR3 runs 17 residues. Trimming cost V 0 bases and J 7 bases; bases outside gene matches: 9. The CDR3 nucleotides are TGCGCCAGCAGCCAAGATCCCCCTACGACAGGGGGCGGGGAGCTGTTTTTT. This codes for CASSQDPPTTGGGELFF.

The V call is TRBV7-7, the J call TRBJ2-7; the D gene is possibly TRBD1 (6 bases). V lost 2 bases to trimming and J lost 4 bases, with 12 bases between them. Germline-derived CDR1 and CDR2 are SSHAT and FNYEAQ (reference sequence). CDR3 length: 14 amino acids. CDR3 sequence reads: CASSLNDRTYEQYF. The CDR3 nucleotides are TGTGCCAGCAGCTTAAACGACAGGACATACGAGCAGTACTTC.

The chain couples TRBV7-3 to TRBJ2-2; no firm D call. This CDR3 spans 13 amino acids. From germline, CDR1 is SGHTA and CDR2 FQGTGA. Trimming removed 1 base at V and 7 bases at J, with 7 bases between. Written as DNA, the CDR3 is TGTGCCAGCAGCTTAAATTCGTACGGGGAGCTGTTTTTT. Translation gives CASSLNSYGELFF.

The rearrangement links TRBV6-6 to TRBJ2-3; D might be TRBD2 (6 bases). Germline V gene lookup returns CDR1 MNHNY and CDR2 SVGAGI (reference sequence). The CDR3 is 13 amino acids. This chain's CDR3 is CVLAIPGTDTQYF. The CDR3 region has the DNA TGTGTCCTAGCGATCCCTGGCACAGATACGCAGTATTTT.

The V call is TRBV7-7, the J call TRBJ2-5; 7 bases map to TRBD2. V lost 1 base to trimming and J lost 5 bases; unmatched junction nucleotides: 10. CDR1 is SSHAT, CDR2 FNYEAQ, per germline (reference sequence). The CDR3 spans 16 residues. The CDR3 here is CASSLGASGAIETQYF. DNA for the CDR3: TGTGCCAGCAGCTTAGGGGCTAGCGGAGCTATTGAGACCCAGTACTTC.

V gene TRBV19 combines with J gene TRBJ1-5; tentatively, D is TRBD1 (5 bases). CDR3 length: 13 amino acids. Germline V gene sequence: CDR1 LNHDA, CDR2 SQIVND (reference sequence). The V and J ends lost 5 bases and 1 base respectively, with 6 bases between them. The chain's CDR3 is CASSWGSNQPQHF. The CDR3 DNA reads TGTGCCAGTAGTTGGGGCAGCAATCAGCCCCAGCATTTT. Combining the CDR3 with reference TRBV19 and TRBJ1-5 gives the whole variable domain DGGITQSPKYLFRKEGQNVTLSCEQNLNHDAMYWYRQDPGQGLRLIYYSQIVNDFQKGDIAEGYSVSREKKESFPLTVTSAQKNPTAFYLCASSWGSNQPQHFGDGTRLSIL.

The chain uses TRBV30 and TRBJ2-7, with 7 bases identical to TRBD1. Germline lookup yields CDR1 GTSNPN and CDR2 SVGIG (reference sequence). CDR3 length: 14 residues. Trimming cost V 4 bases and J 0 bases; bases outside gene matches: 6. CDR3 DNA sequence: TGTGCCTGGAAAACGACAGGGAACTCCTACGAGCAGTACTTC. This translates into CAWKTTGNSYEQYF.